These T cell receptor beta chains were read from a single sample in a study of Ad26.COV2.S vaccination and SARS-CoV-2 variants. Some clones are missing from TCRdb's copy, which holds only in-frame ones; the method was immunoSEQ multiplex PCR. The sample records 350,000 to 500,000 clones, about 92% being singletons. The sample in question was peripheral blood, obtained in a trial of Ad26.COV2.S vaccine versus placebo. Every receptor here comes from a person between 18 and 59 years old who received the Ad26.COV2.S COVID-19 vaccine or a placebo. CDR3s include the opening cysteine and the closing phenylalanine or tryptophan. A D gene is named only where the DNA matches it firmly. Part of the rows lack a size; the others show once, few, many or a class for expanded clones.

>TRBJ2-1|-|-|13|TRBV5-4
CASSQHSGNEQFF
TGTGCCAGCAGCCAGCATAGCGGCAATGAGCAGTTCTTC
>TRBJ1-1|-|-|12|TRBV28
CASSLARLEAFF
TGTGCCAGCAGTTTAGCGCGACTTGAAGCTTTCTTT
>TRBJ1-5|-|TRBD1|17|TRBV10-1
CASKLGTGEGGNQPQHF
TGCGCCAGCAAGCTTGGGACAGGGGAGGGTGGCAATCAGCCCCAGCATTTT
>TRBJ2-7|few|TRBD2|18|TRBV14
CASSQGPRLAGRGYEQYF
TGTGCCAGCAGCCAGGGCCCGCGACTAGCGGGAAGGGGCTACGAGCAGTACTTC
>TRBJ2-7|once|-|13|TRBV28
CASRGSGTYEQYF
TGTGCCAGCAGGGGCAGTGGTACCTACGAGCAGTACTTC
>TRBJ2-1|-|-|12|TRBV20-1
CSASLSGDEQFF
TGCAGTGCTAGTTTGTCTGGAGATGAGCAGTTCTTC
>TRBJ2-1|-|-|14|TRBV7-3
CASSPPGPYNEQFF
TGTGCCAGCAGCCCCCCCGGTCCCTACAATGAGCAGTTCTTC
>TRBJ2-3|-|-|15|TRBV19
CASSIAGRTTDTQYF
TGTGCCAGTAGTATAGCGGGCAGGACCACAGATACGCAGTATTTT
>TRBJ2-7|-|TRBD1|14|TRBV10-3
CAISGGQGAYEQYF
TGTGCCATCAGTGGGGGACAGGGGGCCTACGAGCAGTACTTC
>TRBJ2-7|-|TRBD1|16|TRBV28
CASRDTGASLLVEQYF
TGTGCCAGCAGGGACACAGGGGCGTCTTTGCTCGTCGAGCAGTACTTC
>TRBJ2-7|-|-|11|TRBV28
CASRGEYEQYF
TGTGCCAGCAGAGGAGAATACGAGCAGTACTTC
>TRBJ2-7|-|TRBD2|15|TRBV14
CASSQERTSGVLQYF
TGTGCCAGCAGCCAAGAAAGGACTAGCGGAGTTTTGCAGTACTTC